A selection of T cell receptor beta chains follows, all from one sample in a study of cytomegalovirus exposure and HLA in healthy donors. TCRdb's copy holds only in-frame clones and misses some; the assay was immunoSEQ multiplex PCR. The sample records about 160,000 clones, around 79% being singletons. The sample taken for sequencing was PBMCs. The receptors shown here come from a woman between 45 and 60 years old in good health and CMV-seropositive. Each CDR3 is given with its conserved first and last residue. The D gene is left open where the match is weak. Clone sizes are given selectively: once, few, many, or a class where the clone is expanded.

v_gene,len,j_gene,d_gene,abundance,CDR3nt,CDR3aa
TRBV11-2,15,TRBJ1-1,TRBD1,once,TGTGCCAGCAGCTCCACAGGGGGCTGGAACACTGAAGCTTTCTTT,CASSSTGGWNTEAFF
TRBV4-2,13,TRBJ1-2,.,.,TGTGCCAGCAGCCAAGATCGGGGGTATGGCTACACCTTC,CASSQDRGYGYTF
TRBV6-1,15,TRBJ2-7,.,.,TGTGCCAGCCCCTTCGCGATAGAATCTAACTACGAGCAGTACTTC,CASPFAIESNYEQYF
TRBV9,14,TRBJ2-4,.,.,TGTGCCAGCAGCGCCGGACATGGAACGGACATTCAGTACTTC,CASSAGHGTDIQYF
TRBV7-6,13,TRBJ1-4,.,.,TGTGCCAGCAGCCTAAGAACCGAGGGAAAACTGTTTTTT,CASSLRTEGKLFF
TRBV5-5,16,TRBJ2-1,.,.,TGTGCCAGCAGCGAGATACCGGTCCCACCCTACAATGAGCAGTTCTTC,CASSEIPVPPYNEQFF
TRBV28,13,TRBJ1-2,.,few,TGTGCCAGCTCACCCACTAGGCTTCAGGGCTACACCTTC,CASSPTRLQGYTF
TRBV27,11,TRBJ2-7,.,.,TGTGCCAGCAGTACCAGGGGCGAGCAGTACTTC,CASSTRGEQYF
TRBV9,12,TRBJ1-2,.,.,TGTGCCAGCAGTACTACCCCCCAGGGGCCTGACTTC,CASSTTPQGPDF
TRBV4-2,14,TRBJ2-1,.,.,TGTGCCAGCAGCCATACTAGAGGAAACGGTGAGCAGTTCTTC,CASSHTRGNGEQFF
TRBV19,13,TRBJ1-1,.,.,TGTGCCAGTAGTATAGGGGGGGGCACTGAAGCTTTCTTT,CASSIGGGTEAFF
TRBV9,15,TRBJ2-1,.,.,TGTGCCAGCAGCGTAGGGCCAGGCACACACAATGAGCAGTTCTTC,CASSVGPGTHNEQFF
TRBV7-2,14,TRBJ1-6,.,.,TGTGCCAGCAGCTTTAGGAGGGGCCCGTATCCCCTCCACTTT,CASSFRRGPYPLHF
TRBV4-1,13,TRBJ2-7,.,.,TGCGCCAGCAGCCAAGATACCAGTCTCGAGCAGTACTTC,CASSQDTSLEQYF
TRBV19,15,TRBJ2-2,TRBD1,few,TGTGCCAGTAGTACACCAGGGGGGAACACCGGGGAGCTGTTTTTT,CASSTPGGNTGELFF
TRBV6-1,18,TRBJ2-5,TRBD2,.,TGTGCCAGCAGTGAGTTAGTGGTAGCGGGAGTAATCAGAGAGACCCAGTACTTC,CASSELVVAGVIRETQYF
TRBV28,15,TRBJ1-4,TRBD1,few,TGTGCCAGTAGCCTAAGGACAGGGTGGGGTGAAAAACTGTTTTTT,CASSLRTGWGEKLFF
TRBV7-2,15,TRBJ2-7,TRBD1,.,TGTGCCAGCAGCTATCACTCCGGGACAGGCTACGAGCAGTACTTC,CASSYHSGTGYEQYF
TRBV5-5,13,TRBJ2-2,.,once,TGTGCCAGCAGCTTGGACGGGGCCGGGGAGCTGTTTTTT,CASSLDGAGELFF
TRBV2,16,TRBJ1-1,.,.,TGTGCCAGCAGTGATCTCAGGGGAAGTCTGAACACTGAAGCTTTCTTT,CASSDLRGSLNTEAFF
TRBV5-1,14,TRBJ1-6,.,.,TGCGCCAGCAGCTCCGGGACACCAAATTCACCCCTCCACTTT,CASSSGTPNSPLHF
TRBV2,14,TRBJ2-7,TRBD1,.,TGTGCCAGCATTCCTGGACAGGGATCCTACGAGCAGTACTTC,CASIPGQGSYEQYF
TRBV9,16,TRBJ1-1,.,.,TGTGCCAGCAGCCCCCCTCGAGCGGCTGAGGGAACTGAAGCTTTCTTT,CASSPPRAAEGTEAFF
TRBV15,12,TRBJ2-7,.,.,TGTGCCACCAGCAGAGACTATTACGAGCAGTACTTC,CATSRDYYEQYF
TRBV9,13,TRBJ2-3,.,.,TGTGCCAGCAGCGCCGGGGTTTTCGATACGCAGTATTTT,CASSAGVFDTQYF
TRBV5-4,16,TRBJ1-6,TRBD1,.,TGTGCCAGCAGCTTGGGGACAGGGGACCTCAGGTCACCCCTCCACTTT,CASSLGTGDLRSPLHF
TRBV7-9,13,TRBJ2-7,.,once,TGTGCCTTCGGGGGGACAGGAGCCTACGAGCAGTACTTC,CAFGGTGAYEQYF
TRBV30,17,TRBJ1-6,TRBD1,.,TGTGCCTGGAGTGTACGGATACGGGGACAGGGGAAATCACCCCTCCACTTT,CAWSVRIRGQGKSPLHF
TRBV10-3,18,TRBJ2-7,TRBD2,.,TGTGCCATCAGTGAGTCGTCGGCCAGCGGGGCCGTCTCCTACGAGCAGTACTTC,CAISESSASGAVSYEQYF
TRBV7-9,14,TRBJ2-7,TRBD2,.,TGTGCCAGCGGCCCTCAGCGGGAGGCCTACGAGCAGTACTTC,CASGPQREAYEQYF
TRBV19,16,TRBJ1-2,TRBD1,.,TGTGCCAGTAGTATAGAGGGGACAGGTGCTAACTATGGCTACACCTTC,CASSIEGTGANYGYTF
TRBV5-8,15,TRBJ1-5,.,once,TGTGCCAGCAGCTTCCGCTACAGTAGCAATCAGCCCCAGCATTTT,CASSFRYSSNQPQHF
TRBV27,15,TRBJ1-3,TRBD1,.,TGTGCCAGCAGTAACAAGGGGGCCTCTGGAAACACCATATATTTT,CASSNKGASGNTIYF
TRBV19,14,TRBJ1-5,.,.,TGTGCCAGTAGTCTATCCAATAGCAATCAGCCCCAGCATTTT,CASSLSNSNQPQHF
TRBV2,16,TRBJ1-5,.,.,TGTGCCAGCTCCCAGGTGGGGCAGAACAGGCTACAGCCCCAGCATTTT,CASSQVGQNRLQPQHF
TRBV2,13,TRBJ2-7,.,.,TGTGCCAGCAGTGGCCAGCAATGGGCCGAGCAGTACTTC,CASSGQQWAEQYF
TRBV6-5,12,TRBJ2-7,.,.,TGTGCCAGCAGTTACTCGGGGGGTAGGCAGTACTTC,CASSYSGGRQYF
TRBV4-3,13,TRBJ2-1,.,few,TGCGCCAGCAGCCAAGGAACTTACAATGAGCAGTTCTTC,CASSQGTYNEQFF
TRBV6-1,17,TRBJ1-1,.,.,TGTGCCAGCAGTGAAGCTCCGTGGGCCAGGGGCGACACTGAAGCTTTCTTT,CASSEAPWARGDTEAFF
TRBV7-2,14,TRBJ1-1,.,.,TGTGCCAGCAGCTCGATGGGCTGGAACACTGAAGCTTTCTTT,CASSSMGWNTEAFF
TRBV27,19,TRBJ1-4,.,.,TGTGCCAGCAGTTCCAACGACGGGACACTTTTCACTTCGAATGAAAAACTGTTTTTT,CASSSNDGTLFTSNEKLFF
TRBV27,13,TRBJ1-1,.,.,TGTGCCAGCGGGTGGACTGTGAACACTGAAGCTTTCTTT,CASGWTVNTEAFF
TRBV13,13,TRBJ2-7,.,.,TGTGCCAGCAGCCGGCGGATCGTCTACGAGCAGTACTTC,CASSRRIVYEQYF
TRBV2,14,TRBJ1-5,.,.,TGTGCCAGCAATGCCGACATGGTAGGTCAGCCCCAGCATTTT,CASNADMVGQPQHF
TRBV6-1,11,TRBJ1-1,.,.,TGTGCCGTGGAGATGAACACTGAAGCTTTCTTT,CAVEMNTEAFF
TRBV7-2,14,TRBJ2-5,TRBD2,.,TGTGCCAGCAGCTTATGGGGCGGGGGAGAGACCCAGTACTTC,CASSLWGGGETQYF
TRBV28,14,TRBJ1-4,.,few,TGTGCCAGCAGTTTAGGCGGAACTAATGAAAAACTGTTTTTT,CASSLGGTNEKLFF
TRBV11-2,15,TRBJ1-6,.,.,TGTGCCAGCAGCTTGGCATTAACGAGGAATTCACCCCTCCACTTT,CASSLALTRNSPLHF
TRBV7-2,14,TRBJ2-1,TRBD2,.,TGTGCCAGCAGCTCGGGACTAGCGGCCCTTGAGCAGTTCTTC,CASSSGLAALEQFF
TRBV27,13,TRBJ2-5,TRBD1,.,TGTGCCACCGGGACAGGGGTGCAAGATGCCCAGTACTTC,CATGTGVQDAQYF
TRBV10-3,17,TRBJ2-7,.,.,TGTGCCATCAGTGGGCCGGCGGGAAGGGAGGATTCCTACGAGCAGTACTTC,CAISGPAGREDSYEQYF
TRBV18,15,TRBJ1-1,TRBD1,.,TGTGCCAGCTCACCCTCGACAGGGATGAACACTGAAGCTTTCTTT,CASSPSTGMNTEAFF
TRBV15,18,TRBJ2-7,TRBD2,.,TGTGCCACCAGCAGAGACCTGGGGGGGGGAGGCTACTACTACGAGCAGTACTTC,CATSRDLGGGGYYYEQYF
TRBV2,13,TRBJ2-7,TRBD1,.,TGTGCCAGCAGTGGGGGACAGGGATACGAGCAGTACTTC,CASSGGQGYEQYF
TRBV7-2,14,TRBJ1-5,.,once,TGTGCCAGCAGCTCTGGGGGGGCGCATCAGCCCCAGCATTTT,CASSSGGAHQPQHF
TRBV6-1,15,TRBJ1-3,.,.,TGTGCCAGCAGAGCTATACAGGGTACAGGAAACACCATATATTTT,CASRAIQGTGNTIYF
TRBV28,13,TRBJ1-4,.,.,TGTGCCAGCAGAACAGGGCAGGATGAAAAACTGTTTTTT,CASRTGQDEKLFF
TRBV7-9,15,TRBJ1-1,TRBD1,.,TGTGCCAGCAGCTTACGACAGGGGGAAGGGACTGAAGCTTTCTTT,CASSLRQGEGTEAFF